This record concerns one T cell receptor beta chain sequence. These data originate in a study of blood T cell repertoires in COVID-19. Across the whole study: Some COVID-19 samples were acute and others convalescent; all came from the United States, Italy and Spain. T cells, B-cell-depleted T cells, or PBMCs provided the cDNA or gDNA that served as material.

Sequencing was performed with immunoSEQ multiplex PCR; in TCRdb, only in-frame clones are kept and a portion is missing. The sample records hundreds of thousands of clones, approximately 92% being singletons. Living in roughly 25 US areas, the participants were between roughly 18 and 90 years of age. Resolution of symptoms, clearance, or two negative PCRs was present in recovered Cohort 3 donors. V lost 0 bases to trimming and J lost 6 bases, with 21 bases between them. There are 17 residues in the CDR3. Germline CDR1 and CDR2: SGHDN and FVKESK. Sequencing was done on a sample of PBMCs or T cells enriched from blood (not recorded which). This rearrangement joins TRBV14 to TRBJ2-7, with D possibly matching TRBD2 (6 bases). This receptor was taken from a man under 40 who had recovered from COVID-19. For the CDR3, the DNA is TGTGCCAGCAGCCAAGAGCTCTTGGGGACTTTCCCTGGCGAGCAGTACTTC. This codes for CASSQELLGTFPGEQYF.